This entry features one T cell receptor (beta chain) sequence. This sample stems from a study of CD8+ T cells in alopecia areata. After isolation, RNA underwent reverse transcription to generate cDNA as the sequencing template. Libraries were prepared by immunoSEQ multiplex PCR; TCRdb keeps only in-frame clonotypes and omits some of them. The sample has about 210,000 clones, 66% seen once. Indicated treatment: oral pan-JAK inhibitor, 5-10 mg twice daily. Sorted out of PBMCs were CD4+ T cells and CD8+ T cells. The V and J ends lost 4 bases and 0 bases respectively, with 6 bases between them. The length of the CDR3 is 13 residues. CDR1 ENHRY and CDR2 SYGVKD come from the germline V gene.

Specimen: CD4+ T cells sorted from blood, collected at approximately week 42, from a patient treated with tofacitinib. The chain recombines TRBV10-3 with TRBJ1-1; D uncertain. The receptor was derived from a human donor with alopecia areata. The CDR3 sequence is CAISVIMNTEAFF. The CDR3 nucleotides are TGTGCCATCAGTGTGATTATGAACACTGAAGCTTTCTTT.